This T cell receptor beta chain was sequenced for a study of sequential checkpoint blockade in melanoma. Study as a whole: Randomization was 1:1 between first-line nivolumab→ipilimumab and ipilimumab→nivolumab. Both treatment sequences were followed by maintenance nivolumab.

Treatment reported: randomized to nivolumab then ipilimumab (arm A) or the reverse (arm B). PBMC sorting kept live CD3+CD8+ cells without CD19 or CD56. With V trimmed by 1 base and J by 0 bases, 6 bases remained unmatched. Germline CDR1 and CDR2: MGHRA and YSYEKL. The CDR3 runs 18 residues. Here immunoSEQ multiplex PCR was the method, and the copy in TCRdb shows in-frame clones only, minus some. The sample shows roughly 8,800 clones, roughly 78% of them seen only once. The receptor was isolated from a human donor with melanoma. Sequenced material: CD8+ T cells sorted from blood (inferred from file names), taken from a patient given nivolumab and ipilimumab in sequence. The rearrangement uses TRBV4-1 and TRBJ2-6; TRBD1 aligns across 7 bases. CDR3 nucleotide sequence: TGCGCCAGCAGCCAAGCCGTACAGGGGAGCTCTGGGGCCAACGTCCTGACTTTC. It encodes CASSQAVQGSSGANVLTF.